The 27 T cell receptor beta chains in this list originate from one sample, sequenced in a study of OX40 agonist ivuxolimab in advanced cancers. Sequencing used immunoSEQ multiplex PCR; TCRdb keeps in-frame clones, though not all of them. The data hold about 100,000 clones, with 84% observed a single time. Sequencing used CD4+ or CD8+ T cells sorted from blood, obtained in a trial of the OX40 agonist ivuxolimab. The source of these receptors is an adult with an advanced solid tumor such as melanoma, head and neck, liver or kidney cancer.

This sequence joins TRBV2 and TRBJ2-6; D call uncertain. CDR1 is SNHLY, CDR2 FYNNEI, per germline. Trimming removed 8 bases at V and 0 bases at J, with 14 bases between. The CDR3 has 16 residues. The chain's CDR3 is CASALDGRSGANVLTF. As DNA, the CDR3 is TGTGCCAGCGCCTTGGACGGCCGCTCTGGGGCCAACGTCCTGACTTTC.

Remarks on this clone: Other DNA sequences of this sample code for an identical CDR3. The gene calls are TRBV7-2 and TRBJ2-7; possible D gene TRBD2, 5 bases. This CDR3 is built from 12 residues. Trimming stripped 2 bases from V and 3 bases from J, with 5 bases between. The V gene's germline CDR1 is SGHTA and CDR2 FQGNSA. The CDR3: CASSLTSYEQYF. CDR3 coding DNA: TGTGCCAGCAGCTTAACTAGCTACGAGCAGTACTTC.

This clone turned up a few times. The V gene is TRBV15, the J gene TRBJ2-7; unclear D gene. From germline, CDR1 is LNHNV and CDR2 YYDKDF (reference sequence). The CDR3 runs 15 residues. V dropped 0 bases and J dropped 2 bases, with 11 bases sitting between them. For the CDR3, the DNA is TGTGCCACCAGCAGAGATACCCAGACCCCCTACGAGCAGTACTTC. Translating it yields CATSRDTQTPYEQYF.

This rearrangement joins TRBV5-1 to TRBJ1-2, with unresolved D. The CDR3 sequence is 14 residues long. Germline values: CDR1 SGHRS, CDR2 YFSETQ. The ends were cut back, 0 bases at V and 7 bases at J, with 13 bases in the middle. CDR3 amino acids: CASSLEIGCGGYTF. Here the CDR3 DNA reads TGCGCCAGCAGCTTGGAAATAGGGTGTGGTGGCTACACCTTC.

This clone has a single count. The rearrangement joins TRBV20-1 to TRBJ1-2; unclear D gene. Germline lookup yields CDR1 DFQATT and CDR2 SNEGSKA (reference sequence). The CDR3 spans 11 residues. With 2 bases removed from V and 6 bases from J, the gap between germline ends came to 7 bases. This CDR3 reads CSARLLDGYTF. The CDR3, as DNA: TGCAGTGCTAGATTACTTGATGGCTACACCTTC.

This sequence joins TRBV4-2 and TRBJ2-7, with D maybe TRBD1 (5 bases). Trimming cost V 0 bases and J 3 bases, with 6 bases left between them. The CDR3 sequence is 13 residues long. Germline CDR1 is LGHNA and CDR2 is YNFKEQ. CDR3 protein: CASSQDDSYEQYF. For the CDR3, the DNA is TGTGCCAGCAGCCAAGATGACAGCTACGAGCAGTACTTC.

V gene TRBV5-1 combines with J gene TRBJ1-4; maybe TRBD1 (5 bases). V was trimmed by 1 base and J by 11 bases, leaving 21 bases between them. CDR3 length: 16 residues. Germline lookup yields CDR1 SGHRS and CDR2 YFSETQ. CDR3 DNA: TGCGCCAGCAGCTTGTCCGGAGGGGTCGGTGGAGAGAAACTGTTTTTT. Its translation: CASSLSGGVGGEKLFF.

The chain joins TRBV10-2 to TRBJ2-7; D gene ambiguous. V lost 0 bases and J 6 bases, leaving 3 bases between the germline ends. Germline loops: CDR1 WSHSY, CDR2 SAAADI. This CDR3 has 11 residues. In DNA, the CDR3 is TGCGCCAGCAGTGAGTCGGCCGAGCAGTACTTC. Translating gives CASSESAEQYF.

The V call is TRBV11-2, the J call TRBJ2-3, with a possible D match to TRBD2 (7 bases). This CDR3 contains 16 residues. Germline V CDR1 and CDR2: SGHAT, FQNNGV. V dropped 0 bases and J dropped 5 bases, with 15 bases sitting between them. CDR3: CASSLDSPGGLDTQYF. CDR3 nucleotide sequence: TGTGCCAGCAGCTTAGATAGTCCGGGGGGCCTAGATACGCAGTATTTT.

This clone has just a few counts. The rearrangement uses TRBV11-2 and TRBJ2-7, with D perhaps matching TRBD1 (5 bases). CDR1 is SGHAT and CDR2 is FQNNGV in the germline V gene. This CDR3 spans 12 amino acids. Trimming pared 5 bases from V and 3 bases from J, leaving 8 bases between. The chain's CDR3 is CASSAQDYEQYF. As DNA, the CDR3 is TGTGCCAGCAGCGCACAGGACTACGAGCAGTACTTC.

This rearrangement joins TRBV11-3 to TRBJ2-6; D assignment may be TRBD1 or TRBD2 (6 bases each). V shed 4 bases and J shed 4 bases, with 14 bases lying between them. The CDR3 consists of 16 residues. The germline gives CDR1 SGHNT, CDR2 YENEEA. The CDR3 loop reads CASSYGGGYGANVLTF. The DNA of the CDR3 is TGTGCCAGCAGCTACGGAGGGGGTTACGGGGCCAACGTCCTGACTTTC.

The rearrangement uses TRBV6-1 and TRBJ2-5; a weak D match, TRBD1 (5 bases). Trimming cost V 6 bases and J 2 bases, with 7 bases left between them. Germline loops: CDR1 MNHNS, CDR2 SASEGT. The CDR3 length is 12 residues. CDR3 DNA sequence: TGTGCCAGCAGCCAGGGTCAAGAGACCCAGTACTTC. Translated, it gives CASSQGQETQYF.

The chain couples TRBV6-5 to TRBJ2-1; 7 bases match TRBD1. The germline gives CDR1 MNHEY, CDR2 SVGAGI. V dropped 11 bases and J dropped 9; count of bases not matched to a gene: 13. The CDR3 is made up of 13 amino acids. As DNA, the CDR3 is TGTGCCGCCGAGGGGGCCCGGAGTAGTGAGCAGTTCTTC. Its translation is CAAEGARSSEQFF.

This chain connects TRBV27 to TRBJ2-7; a weak D match, TRBD1 (5 bases). The germline V and J ends were trimmed by 5 bases and 6 bases, with 11 bases remaining between them. Germline CDR1 and CDR2: MNHEY and SMNVEV (reference sequence). The CDR3 extends over 12 amino acids. CDR3 in DNA: TGTGCCAGCAGTCAAGCAGGGTCCGAGCAGTACTTC. Its translation: CASSQAGSEQYF.

The chain joins TRBV29-1 to TRBJ1-2; D gene ambiguous. From germline, CDR1 is SQVTM and CDR2 ANQGSEA. The V gene lost 6 bases and the J gene lost 3 bases, with 5 bases spanning the gap. The CDR3 spans 10 residues. The CDR3: CSVRDYGYTF. The CDR3 DNA sequence: TGCAGCGTAAGGGACTATGGCTACACCTTC.

The chain recombines TRBV12-5 with TRBJ1-2, with D possibly matching TRBD1 (5 bases). The length of the CDR3 is 13 residues. The germline gives CDR1 LGHNT, CDR2 FRNRAP. V lost 5 bases to trimming and J lost 3 bases, with 10 bases between them. DNA of the CDR3: TGTGCTAGTGGTGGCAGGGCCCACTATGGCTACACCTTC. Amino acid sequence: CASGGRAHYGYTF.

The rearrangement joins TRBV4-2 to TRBJ1-5; D call uncertain. Germline CDR1 is LGHNA and CDR2 is YNFKEQ. Trimming pared 0 bases from V and 0 bases from J, leaving 9 bases between. The CDR3 totals 16 residues. CDR3 amino acids: CASSQDRVLSNQPQHF. CDR3 coding DNA: TGTGCCAGCAGCCAAGATAGGGTTCTTAGCAATCAGCCCCAGCATTTT.

This clone was seen a single time. V is TRBV6-6 and J is TRBJ2-7, with D uncertain. Germline-derived CDR1 and CDR2 are MNHNY and SVGAGI (reference sequence). The CDR3 is 11 residues long. Trimming took off 5 bases at V and 3 bases at J, with 5 bases between the two ends. Here the CDR3 DNA reads TGTGCCAGCAGTGATTACTACGAGCAGTACTTC. This codes for CASSDYYEQYF.

V is TRBV5-5 and J is TRBJ1-1; no clear D. Looked up from germline, CDR1 is SGHKS and CDR2 is YYEKEE (reference sequence). CDR3 length equals 16 residues. V lost 4 bases and J 1 base, leaving 17 bases between the germline ends. The CDR3, as DNA: TGTGCCAGCAGCCCGCTCTCTTGGGCCGCGAACACTGAAGCTTTCTTT. This sequence encodes CASSPLSWAANTEAFF.

The V gene is TRBV2, the J gene TRBJ2-1, with TRBD2 matching over 10 bases. The CDR3 is made up of 16 amino acids. Per germline, CDR1 SNHLY and CDR2 FYNNEI. CDR3 nucleotide sequence: TGTGCAGGTCAGCGGGAGGGCCCTAGCTCCTACAATGAGCAGTTCTTC. Its protein is CAGQREGPSSYNEQFF.

V and J are TRBV5-1 and TRBJ2-1; 14 bases align to TRBD2. This CDR3 is built from 13 residues. Germline V gives CDR1 SGHRS, CDR2 YFSETQ. V shed 4 bases, J shed 13 bases, and the junction held 4 bases outside the gene matches. The CDR3, as DNA: TGCGCCAGCAGCAGGGGACTAGCGGGAGATCAGTTCTTC. It is translated as CASSRGLAGDQFF.

This chain links TRBV29-1 with TRBJ2-7; TRBD2 matches 12 bases. Germline-derived CDR1 and CDR2 are SQVTM and ANQGSEA. After removal of 0 bases from V and 2 bases from J, the junction contained 2 bases not matched to a gene. This CDR3 has 15 amino acids. CDR3 DNA sequence: TGCAGCGTTGAAGATGCTAGCGGGGGGGCCTACGAGCAGTACTTC. It is translated as CSVEDASGGAYEQYF.

This chain links TRBV2 with TRBJ2-7, with D hard to call. Germline V gives CDR1 SNHLY, CDR2 FYNNEI. The V end was cut by 6 bases, the J end by 5 bases, with 11 bases between. There are 12 residues in the CDR3. CDR3 DNA sequence: TGTGCCAGCAGACTCGGTGGCCACGAGCAGTACTTC. It encodes CASRLGGHEQYF.

The chain is built from TRBV7-3 and TRBJ1-2, with 7 bases lining up with TRBD1. There are 15 residues in the CDR3. The V segment lost 1 base and the J segment 5 bases; nucleotides outside the gene matches: 7. The germline CDR1 and CDR2 sequences are SGHTA and FQGTGA. The CDR3 DNA reads TGTGCCAGCAGCTTAAGGGCAGGGGGAGTGTATGGCTACACCTTC. Translation: CASSLRAGGVYGYTF.

The V and J genes are TRBV9 and TRBJ2-2; D remains ambiguous. Germline V gives CDR1 SGDLS, CDR2 YYNGEE. V was clipped by 1 base and J by 1 base, with 11 bases between them. This CDR3 has 16 residues. The CDR3 coding sequence is TGTGCCAGCAGCGTAAGGACGGAGCTGAACACCGGGGAGCTGTTTTTT. Amino acids: CASSVRTELNTGELFF.

This clone has more than one count but fewer than ten. The chain joins TRBV10-2 to TRBJ2-1, with 7 bases that match TRBD1. The germline CDR1 and CDR2 sequences are WSHSY and SAAADI. This CDR3 is 16 amino acids long. V was clipped by 5 bases and J by 7 bases; unmatched bases: 14. This CDR3 is CASSPGPKTGWNEQFF. The CDR3 DNA is TGCGCCAGCAGTCCCGGGCCGAAGACAGGGTGGAATGAGCAGTTCTTC.

The chain employs TRBV4-2 and TRBJ2-1; TRBD2 matches at 11 bases. Trimming cost V 0 bases and J 9 bases; bases outside gene matches: 13. CDR1 is LGHNA and CDR2 is YNFKEQ in the germline V gene. The CDR3 length is 18 residues. The DNA for the CDR3 is TGTGCCAGCAGCCAAGATACTAGCGGGAGTATCGGGAGTGGTGAGCAGTTCTTC. It codes for CASSQDTSGSIGSGEQFF.